Each of the 11 T cell receptor beta chains below was sequenced from the same sample in a study of blood T cells in healthy people across ages. Through a sample-barcoded 5' primer and a J-beta primer mix, a second PCR was run for roughly 7 to 12 cycles. TCRdb called the 5' RACE reads again in MiXCR, with one record for every CDR3 protein. The sample contains about 1.4 million distinct CDR3 sequences, 59% of which appear only once. The specimen sequenced was blood. These receptors were obtained from a man in his late teens or twenties in good health.

This clonotype occurred once. This chain links TRBV3-1 with TRBJ2-3; D is ambiguous. The CDR3 runs to 18 residues. Germline V gene data show CDR1 as LGHDT and CDR2 as YNNKEL (reference sequence). V was clipped by 4 bases and J by 2 bases, with 22 bases between them. CDR3 protein: CASSPVGRSPIYTDTQYF. The CDR3 bases are TGTGCCAGCAGCCCCGTGGGTAGATCACCCATTTACACAGATACGCAGTATTTT.

This clonotype was seen only a few times. V usage is TRBV10-3 and J usage is TRBJ1-2; D might be TRBD1 (5 bases). V was clipped by 2 bases and J by 6 bases, with 13 bases between them. The CDR3 spans 14 residues. Germline-derived CDR1 and CDR2 are ENHRY and SYGVKD. The CDR3 spells CAISELQESNGYTF. The DNA for the CDR3 is TGTGCCATCAGTGAGCTACAGGAAAGTAATGGCTACACCTTC.

The DNA of the CDR3 is TGCGCCAGCAGACCGTCGGACAGACTGAACACTGAAGCTTTCTTT. It yields the protein CASRPSDRLNTEAFF. This chain links TRBV5-1 with TRBJ1-1, with TRBD1 as a possible D gene (6 bases). The CDR3 covers 15 residues. Between the trimmed V and J ends, which lost 5 bases and 0 bases, there was a span of 14 bases. Germline lookup yields CDR1 SGHRS and CDR2 YFSETQ. Based on the CDR3 plus reference TRBV5-1 and TRBJ1-1, the full variable domain is KAGVTQTPRYLIKTRGQQVTLSCSPISGHRSVSWYQQTPGQGLQFLFEYFSETQRNKGNFPGRFSGRQFSNSRSEMNVSTLELGDSALYLCASRPSDRLNTEAFFGQGTRLTVV.

The V gene is TRBV29-1, the J gene TRBJ2-5; weak D call: TRBD2 (6 bases). From germline, CDR1 is SQVTM and CDR2 ANQGSEA. This CDR3 region has 16 residues. V gave up 1 base and J gave up 3 bases, with 18 bases separating them. CDR3 loop: CSVEGGVLSGKETQYF. CDR3 coding DNA: TGCAGCGTTGAAGGGGGGGTACTATCGGGAAAAGAGACCCAGTACTTC.

The V gene is TRBV6-2 or TRBV6-3, the J gene TRBJ1-2; 7 nucleotides align to TRBD1. The CDR3 totals 12 residues. Trimming removed 6 bases from V and 2 bases from J; junction bases left unmatched: 0. CDR1 and CDR2 from the germline V gene are MNHEY and SVGEGT. The CDR3, as DNA: TGTGCCAGCAGACAGGGGAACTATGGCTACACCTTC. Translated: CASRQGNYGYTF.

This clonotype occurred a few times. V usage is TRBV20-1 and J usage is TRBJ2-7, with unresolved D. CDR3 length: 13 amino acids. Trimming stripped 6 bases from V and 3 bases from J, with 15 bases between. Germline loops: CDR1 DFQATT, CDR2 SNEGSKA (reference sequence). The chain's CDR3 is CSASGGEVYEQYF. The CDR3 DNA follows: TGCAGTGCCTCCGGTGGAGAGGTCTACGAGCAGTACTTC.

The chain combines TRBV6-2 or TRBV6-3 with TRBJ2-4; TRBD2 aligns across 12 bases. V was pared by 4 bases and J by 6 bases, with 10 bases of the junction left unmatched. The germline gives CDR1 MNHEY, CDR2 SVGEGT. The CDR3 runs 17 residues. The CDR3 here is CASSSPSSGGGSNIQYF. DNA of the CDR3: TGTGCCAGCAGTTCTCCCTCTAGCGGGGGGGGCTCAAACATTCAGTACTTC.

The chain employs TRBV15 and TRBJ2-7; D remains unclear. The CDR3 spans 15 residues. Germline values: CDR1 LNHNV, CDR2 YYDKDF (reference sequence). V was cut by 0 bases and J by 2 bases, with 11 bases left in between. This CDR3 reads CATSRDLSKPYEQYF. CDR3 in DNA: TGTGCCACCAGCAGAGATCTGAGCAAACCCTACGAGCAGTACTTC. Drawing the rest from reference TRBV15 and TRBJ2-7, the complete variable domain is DAMVIQNPRYQVTQFGKPVTLSCSQTLNHNVMYWYQQKSSQAPKLLFHYYDKDFNNEADTPDNFQSRRPNTSFCFLDIRSPGLGDTAMYLCATSRDLSKPYEQYFGPGTRLTVT.

The chain is built from TRBV15 and TRBJ2-1; D is undetermined. The J call may be mistaken, given a closer DNA end match to TRBJ2-7. CDR1 and CDR2 (germline): LNHNV, YYDKDF (reference sequence). This CDR3 spans 14 amino acids. The CDR3 nucleotides read TGTGCCACCAGCAGAGTAAAGACAAAAGACGAGCAGTACTTC. It encodes CATSRVKTKDEQYF.

About this clonotype: A read error may produce the germline difference seen at one junction end. This chain connects TRBV4-1 to TRBJ1-5; D is undetermined. The CDR3 is 14 residues long. Germline loops: CDR1 MGHRA, CDR2 YSYEKL. DNA of the CDR3: TGCGCCAGAAGCCAAGATCCGACGGGTAAGCCCCAGCATTTT. Protein product: CARSQDPTGKPQHF.

The V call is TRBV5-6, the J call TRBJ1-2; the D is unclear. Trimming shortened V by 4 bases and J by 0 bases, and 19 bases separated the two germline ends. The CDR3 sequence is 17 residues long. Germline V lookup: CDR1 SGHDT, CDR2 YYEEEE. The DNA of the CDR3 is TGTGCCAGCAGCCTGAACGGGTTCCTTGCTCCTAACTATGGCTACACCTTC. As protein: CASSLNGFLAPNYGYTF. The entire variable domain, with the rest obtained from reference TRBV5-6 and TRBJ1-2, is as follows: DAGVTQSPTHLIKTRGQQVTLRCSPKSGHDTVSWYQQALGQGPQFIFQYYEEEERQRGNFPDRFSGHQFPNYSSELNVNALLLGDSALYLCASSLNGFLAPNYGYTFGSGTRLTVV.